Each of the 14 T cell receptor beta chains below was sequenced from the same sample in a study of regulatory T cells in long-lasting Graves disease. Both iRepertoire HTBI primers and Arm-PCR of CDR3 regions were used to build the TCR beta libraries. Via MiXCR, TCRdb re-called the multiplex PCR reads, giving one row per CDR3 protein. The table lists hundreds of thousands of distinct CDR3 sequences, 15% to 20% of them singletons. Time point given: newly diagnosed GD, antithyroid drugs for less than 3 months. Preparation of the TCR library used RNA extracted from PBMCs. These data were likewise used in another study, on T cells in Graves' hyperthyroidism and ophthalmopathy.

Sequencing used peripheral blood mononuclear cells (PBMCs), obtained at new diagnosis, from a patient treated with antithyroid drugs. The origin of the receptors is a young woman with Graves disease.

This clonotype has only a few counts. The chain joins TRBV11-2 to TRBJ1-5; D may be TRBD1 (5 bases). Trimming shortened V by 1 base and J by 5 bases, and 9 bases separated the two germline ends. The CDR3 contains 14 residues. The germline V gene encodes CDR1 SGHAT and CDR2 FQNNGV. CDR3 protein: CASSLGGSDQPQHF. The DNA of the CDR3 is TGTGCCAGCAGCTTAGGGGGCAGTGATCAGCCCCAGCATTTT. The variable domain in full, completed from reference TRBV11-2 and TRBJ1-5, reads EAGVAQSPRYKIIEKRQSVAFWCNPISGHATLYWYQQILGQGPKLLIQFQNNGVVDDSQLPKDRFSAERLKGVDSTLKIQPAKLEDSAVYLCASSLGGSDQPQHFGDGTRLSIL.

This clonotype was counted many times. Mismatch with germline at one junction end may stem from a read error. The chain employs TRBV5-1 and TRBJ2-3; 8 bases are a match to TRBD1. Germline assignment: CDR1 SGHRS and CDR2 YFSETQ. This CDR3 has 14 residues. The CDR3 DNA reads as TGTGCCAGCAGCTTCGGACAGGGAGCAGATACGCAGTATTTT. This encodes CASSFGQGADTQYF.

This chain connects TRBV7-2 to TRBJ2-7; maybe TRBD2 (6 bases). Germline V CDR1 and CDR2: SGHTA, FQGNSA. Deletions cut 1 base from V and 2 bases from J, with 15 bases between. The CDR3 runs to 16 residues. DNA for the CDR3: TGTGCCAGCAGCTTAGTCGGGGGTTCGGGGGCCTACGAGCAGTACTTC. It is translated as CASSLVGGSGAYEQYF.

This clonotype showed up many times. The CDR3, as DNA: TGTGCCAGCAGCCCCTCCGCCGGGACTAGGGCTTTCTTC. Translation: CASSPSAGTRAFF. The chain employs TRBV7-3 and TRBJ2-1; 8 bases map to TRBD2. Per the germline V gene, CDR1 is SGHTA and CDR2 is FQGTGA. CDR3 length equals 13 residues. V gave up 5 bases and J gave up 16 bases; unmatched junction bases: 13.

This rearrangement joins TRBV7-9 to TRBJ2-1, with TRBD1 matching over 7 bases. The CDR3 loop spans 13 amino acids. The V and J ends lost 5 bases and 5 bases, in that order; junction bases with no gene match: 3. Germline values: CDR1 SEHNR, CDR2 FQNEAQ (reference sequence). The CDR3 loop is CASSRTGDNEQFF. The CDR3 bases are TGTGCCAGCAGCCGGACAGGAGACAATGAGCAGTTCTTC.

Ten or more counts support this clonotype. V and J are TRBV7-2 and TRBJ2-5; D unclear. Trimming stripped 5 bases from V and 0 bases from J, with 10 bases between. The CDR3 loop spans 14 amino acids. Germline V lookup: CDR1 SGHTA, CDR2 FQGNSA. The CDR3 loop reads CASSPLQYQETQYF. CDR3 DNA: TGTGCCAGCAGCCCACTACAGTACCAAGAGACCCAGTACTTC.

This sequence joins TRBV5-1 and TRBJ1-4; 7 bases are a match to TRBD1. CDR1 is SGHRS and CDR2 is YFSETQ in the germline V gene. Trimming took 4 bases from V and 0 from J; bases not matched to a gene: 15. The length of the CDR3 is 19 residues. The CDR3: CASSKKTGPFAATNEKLFF. CDR3 in DNA: TGCGCCAGCAGCAAAAAGACAGGGCCATTTGCGGCAACTAATGAAAAACTGTTTTTT.

As for this clonotype: With a much larger clone just one base away, this may be a read error. The rearrangement joins TRBV11-3 to TRBJ2-5; D is unclear. The germline gives CDR1 SGHNT, CDR2 YENEEA. V lost 5 bases and J 14 bases, leaving 21 bases between the germline ends. The CDR3 contains 13 residues. The CDR3 protein is CASSRLVGKPAYF. The CDR3 bases are TGTGCCAGCAGCCGATTGGTCGGCAAGCCCGCCTACTTC.

This clonotype has only a few counts. This chain connects TRBV28 to TRBJ2-7; D may match TRBD1 or TRBD2 (5 bases each). CDR1 and CDR2 (germline): MDHEN, SYDVKM. Trimming stripped 7 bases from V and 1 base from J, with 14 bases between. This CDR3 is built from 14 residues. DNA for the CDR3: TGTGCCAGCACCGAACGGGACCGGTCCTACGAGCAGTACTTC. The encoded protein is CASTERDRSYEQYF.

This clonotype came up many times. The J gene is TRBJ2-2, the V gene TRBV28, with a tentative D call TRBD2 (6 bases). V shed 5 bases and J shed 4 bases, with 14 bases lying between them. Germline V gene sequence: CDR1 MDHEN, CDR2 SYDVKM. This CDR3 region has 15 residues. The DNA of the CDR3 is TGTGCCAGCAGTGACCTTAGCGGAACCACCGGGGAGCTGTTTTTT. Amino acid sequence: CASSDLSGTTGELFF. Full variable domain (remainder filled in from reference TRBV28 and TRBJ2-2): DVKVTQSSRYLVKRTGEKVFLECVQDMDHENMFWYRQDPGLGLRLIYFSYDVKMKEKGDIPEGYSVSREKKERFSLILESASTNQTSMYLCASSDLSGTTGELFFGEGSRLTVL.

This clonotype has at least ten counts. The chain combines TRBV6-1 with TRBJ1-5; 9 nucleotides line up with TRBD1. Germline lookup yields CDR1 MNHNS and CDR2 SASEGT. This CDR3 is built from 15 residues. V lost 6 bases to trimming and J lost 7 bases; unmatched junction nucleotides: 10. The CDR3 reads CASSETGGVGQPQHF. In DNA, the CDR3 is TGTGCCAGCAGCGAAACAGGGGGCGTAGGACAGCCCCAGCATTTT.

The sample holds a few counts of this clonotype. The chain joins TRBV10-3 to TRBJ1-1; D might be TRBD1 (5 bases). V was cut by 3 bases and J by 5 bases, with 13 bases left in between. Germline lookup yields CDR1 ENHRY and CDR2 SYGVKD. CDR3 length: 14 residues. This chain's CDR3 is CAISDPGGGTEAFF. CDR3 sequence (DNA): TGTGCCATCAGTGACCCGGGGGGGGGGACTGAAGCTTTCTTT.

In this sample, this clonotype turned up many times. This chain uses TRBV28 with TRBJ2-2; the D call may be TRBD1 or TRBD2 (5 bases each). The germline V gene encodes CDR1 MDHEN and CDR2 SYDVKM. V dropped 2 bases and J dropped 3 bases, with 10 bases sitting between them. The CDR3 covers 15 residues. This chain's CDR3 is CASSLGTVDTGELFF. Here the CDR3 DNA reads TGTGCCAGCAGTTTAGGGACGGTTGACACCGGGGAGCTGTTTTTT.

This clonotype was observed at least ten times. This chain joins TRBV28 and TRBJ1-3, with unresolved D. Germline V gives CDR1 MDHEN, CDR2 SYDVKM. CDR3 length: 15 residues. The V gene lost 6 bases and the J gene lost 0 bases, with 12 bases spanning the gap. CDR3 sequence: CASSRRVSSGNTIYF. For the CDR3, the DNA is TGTGCCAGCAGCCGGCGGGTCAGCTCTGGAAACACCATATATTTT.